This T cell receptor beta chain was retrieved from a study of human T cells and chemical hapten exposure. Study summary: Per-sample TCR yield variability stemmed mainly from small pooled library volume differences. Whole-study results and caveats: Those TCRs sitting above 1 in 1000 frequency stayed the same with DPC sensitization.

Trimming pared 5 bases from V and 3 bases from J, leaving 14 bases between. This CDR3 has 15 amino acids. The library tagged individual cDNA molecules with unique molecular identifiers. In the original analysis: Samples held a median of roughly 100,000 TCRs, range 23,224–690,600. TCRdb re-called the RACE reads with MiXCR, one entry per CDR3 protein. The V and J calls follow TCRdb's processing rather than the paper's. The data show about 93,000 distinct CDR3 sequences, about 8.6% seen once. Described time point: healthy volunteer bleed at 2 weeks. Extraction yielded total RNA from whole blood (unfractionated). A remark on this clonotype: The antigen remains unidentified.

Sequenced material: whole blood. This chain joins TRBV12-3 or TRBV12-4 and TRBJ1-5; D may be TRBD1 (6 bases). The sequence was obtained from a female donor in good health. Some clones in this sample may be carry-over from other donors' samples. CDR3 amino acids: CASSPTGFDNQPQHF. For the CDR3, the DNA is TGTGCCAGCAGTCCTACAGGGTTCGACAATCAGCCCCAGCATTTT.